This T cell receptor beta chain was sequenced for a study of cytomegalovirus exposure and HLA in healthy donors (TCRdb year 2017). Looking at the study overall: An earlier analysis of roughly 630 of the donors reported roughly 270 Gb of sequence data and 100 million to 130 million unique TCR beta sequences from approximately 180 million T cells. Because of strong linkage in the cohort, roughly five DR-DQ haplotypes were treated as single units for association and clustering. Alongside the repertoire data, information on donor age, sex, ethnicity and CMV serostatus was compiled. The study profiled the T cell repertoires of approximately 700 subjects by immunosequencing and related them to cytomegalovirus serostatus. The study aimed to test whether signatures of past pathogen exposure could be identified by cataloging public T cell receptors. Along with the roughly 670-subject first cohort, a separate validation cohort of over a hundred different subjects was used. To study patterns of TCR occurrence, a later analysis re-analyzed previously published TCR beta repertoires from 700 or so donors and added high-resolution HLA genotyping. The later analysis used no new phenotypic data to find candidate immune exposures, relying instead on TCR beta sequences and their occurrence across donors. Of the roughly 430 genotyped donors, over 70% fell in the genetic ancestry cluster associated with self-reported Caucasian donors. Both class I and class II loci were covered by HLA typing, at four-digit resolution. Every discovery cohort repertoire had been produced on one sequencing platform. On average, 235,054 unique TCR beta nucleotide sequences were sequenced per donor among roughly 430 genotyped donors of the cohort, with roughly 18% of those sequences being non-productive. Typing coverage differed by locus: A, B, C, DRB1 and DQB1 were typed in about 620-630 donors, DQA1 in 500 to 550, DPA1 in approximately 610, and DPB1 in just under 490. A later genetic analysis took genome-wide SNP genotypes for about 55% of the 666 donors and used that subset as a discovery cohort. In an earlier analysis of over 550 of the donors, high-throughput TCR beta sequencing was used to judge whether each TCR beta V gene segment behaved as functional or pseudogenic. Approximately 300 gigabases of sequencing data and about 92 million unique TCR sequences made up an early release that covered fewer than 650 HLA-typed donors. To predict cytomegalovirus infection status, the study combined high-throughput TCR immunosequencing, statistical association of individual TCRs with disease status, and machine learning. The paper as a whole reports these results and caveats: Some IMGT-functional V segments, including TRBV6-2 and TRBV6-3, could not be told apart with the 87-base-pair reads, so those segments were excluded. The presence/absence analyses assumed that sequencing depth was roughly uniform across donors, and that assumption may not be true. A total of some 180 TCR beta chains were listed by the study as associated with cytomegalovirus. A later analysis found that most CMV-associated TCR beta chains appeared HLA-restricted, with HLA associations seemingly driven largely by CMV exposure. When HLA alleles, especially DR and DQ, strongly co-occurred, attributing TCR associations to individual alleles was difficult. A few of the identified cytomegalovirus-associated TCR beta chains were confirmed in vitro to be specific for cytomegalovirus antigens. Linkage disequilibrium might explain the correlated functional status among segregating V segments, but an unknown experimental factor could not be ruled out. A further reported finding was that TCR beta sequences accurately predicted the HLA-A and HLA-B alleles for most subjects in the first cohort. In a later analysis, HLA-associated TCR beta chains were found to be more clonally expanded and to have lower generation probabilities than equally common non-associated chains. It was suggested by the authors that the approach could potentially be generalized to other disease states and immunological phenotypes. The sequencing pipeline was judged likely to have produced a cluster of highly shared sequence variants as a technical artifact. Broadly in line with IMGT annotations, most TCR beta V segments showed up in productive rearrangements about 87% or about 30% of the time in an earlier analysis of several hundred of the donors. Cytomegalovirus status was reported to be diagnosed by the classifier with high specificity and sensitivity in both the original and validation cohorts. In this cohort, only TCR beta chains were sequenced, and detectable features were limited by the absence of alpha or paired-chain data. In a later analysis, several top co-occurrence clusters were reported to appear linked to parvovirus B19, influenza, CMV and Epstein-Barr virus. A later analysis associated around 16,000 TCR beta sequences with specific HLA alleles at a false discovery rate of 0.05. The earlier analysis of around 600 of the donors excluded around 17 rarely observed V segments, including chromosome 9 orphons, because counts were too low. Across donors, most TCR sequences were observed very rarely, whereas some public TCRs were present in many individuals. In a later genetic analysis, fewer N-insertions in productive TCRs were reported among donors in an Asian-associated ancestry cluster than the approximately 670-donor mean. Immune exposure information for the cohort was limited to CMV serostatus. A later analysis found that TCR association rates varied across HLA loci, with DRB1 alleles showing the most associated TCRs and HLA-C alleles the fewest. V-gene and J-gene trimming of TCR beta chains was associated with a missense DCLRE1C variant in a later genetic analysis, and the association was replicated in an independent cohort. Because HLA typing was unavailable for some donors at each locus, only the typed subset was used in association tests.

In total, 500 to 700 healthy bone marrow donors made up the cohort. At the time of sampling, every cohort member was nominally healthy, though immune exposures that went unrecorded were likely present. The donor was CMV seropositive and was included in the group of 289 seropositive cohort members. Each donor provided a peripheral blood sample, and peripheral blood mononuclear cells were used for TCR beta sequencing. Genomic DNA was extracted from the blood cell samples with the Qiagen DNeasy Blood Extraction Kit. CDR1 and CDR2 (SQVTM, ANQGSEA) derive from the germline V gene. V lost 7 bases and J lost 7 bases, and the count of bases not matched to a germline gene is 7. Counted from cysteine to phenylalanine, this CDR3 has 13 amino acids. Of the read, only the CDR3 DNA is kept; its 39 bases are in frame from base 1. Libraries came from the immunoSEQ multiplex PCR assay. For the multiplex PCR, a mixture combining 60 forward primers for TCR Vbeta segments and 13 reverse primers for TCR Jbeta segments was used. A multiplex PCR assay on genomic DNA amplified the CDR3 region of rearranged TCR beta genes. Amplified TCR beta libraries were sequenced as 87-base-pair reads on the Illumina HiSeq System. Processing in the source paper ran as follows. A later analysis counted 65 million to 90 million unique TCR beta chains across the 550 to 750 repertoires, and 9.5 million to 11 million of these chains were shared by at least two donors. Raw reads were error-corrected and collapsed into unique sequences with a nearest-neighbor algorithm that merged closely related sequences to remove PCR and sequencing errors. Alignment of CDR3 sequences to IMGT reference sequences was used to assign V, D and J gene segments. For a sequence to be retained, at least a six-nucleotide match to both a V gene segment and a J gene segment was required. A rearrangement counted as productive if the CDR3 had no stop codons and remained in frame with V and J, and every other rearrangement counted as non-productive. Following IMGT convention, CDR3 was defined as the stretch from the second conserved V-encoded cysteine up to the conserved J-encoded phenylalanine. The earlier analysis of 550 to 650 of the donors excluded any sequence lacking an unambiguous match to a single V gene segment. An earlier analysis of a few hundred of the donors classified V segments as functional when productive rearrangements were above 56.7% and as segregating when the standard deviation between donors was above 5%. A statistical classification framework was built to diagnose cytomegalovirus status from the catalog of TCR beta chain sequences. A later analysis assigned V and J genes by comparing TCR nucleotide sequences with IMGT/GENE-DB human TR gene sequences. In a later analysis, CDR3 sequences and most-parsimonious VDJ recombination scenarios were assigned using the TCRdist pipeline. In a later analysis, every TCR beta chain was defined by the combination of its CDR3 amino acid sequence and its V-gene family, and reads without a unique V-gene family were dropped. As a way to deal with suspected cross-contamination and a sequencing artifact, a later analysis dropped approximately 570 nucleotide sequences that were highly shared and had low generation probability. In a later analysis, a clonal expansion index for each public chain was calculated from normalized within-repertoire ranks of inferred template counts. Generation probabilities in a later analysis came from a VDJ recombination model fitted to out-of-frame rearrangements, and those results were checked against IGoR. In a later analysis, TCR-TCR, TCR-HLA and TCR-CMV co-occurrence was scored with hypergeometric tests, and a repertoire-size bias correction was applied to TCR pairs. To estimate false discovery rates, a later analysis permuted the HLA or CMV assignments 20 times. In a later analysis, co-occurring TCRs were grouped with DBSCAN, and TCRdist sequence similarity was added when clustering was performed within HLA-allele-positive subsets. For co-occurrence clustering, repertoires with fewer than 30,000 or more than 120,000 public chains were excluded, along with five repertoires with anomalous nucleotide sharing. Drawn from immuneACCESS, this table holds only the in-frame rearrangements with V and J called that TCRdb kept. Clones are partly lost; checked studies trace under half to an unresolved V gene and leave the rest unexplained. The V and J calls and clone size are taken from that table; D and trimming were inferred from the DNA. The sample table records around 200,000 clones; about 80% of these occur just once. The ten largest clones represent 10% to 13% of the sample.

In regard to this clone: The specificity of this receptor is unknown. The sample holds no much larger clone one base away, and base qualities are not on file.

Here the chain combines TRBV29-1 and TRBJ2-1; a stretch of 10 junction bases matches TRBD2. The specimen sequenced was PBMCs. The clonotype was recovered from a woman in her forties or fifties in good health and CMV-seropositive. The CDR3 reads as follows: CSERAGGRNEQFF. In nucleotides, the sequence is TGCAGCGAGCGAGCGGGGGGGAGGAATGAGCAGTTCTTC.